The clone carrying this T cell receptor (beta chain) was seen a few times. Its matching antigen is unknown. CDR3 regions of TCR beta were amplified from RNA transcripts. The authors performed first-round RT-PCR with HTBI primers and then a second-round multiplex PCR. TCRdb itself ran the multiplex PCR reads through MiXCR, one entry per CDR3 protein. The table lists over a million distinct CDR3 sequences, 35% to 40% of them singletons. The authors enrolled newly diagnosed hyperthyroidism patients aged 18 to 65 with under 2 months' duration. The ends were cut back, 10 bases at V and 2 bases at J, with 14 bases in the middle. This CDR3 is 13 amino acids long. CDR1 is MDHEN and CDR2 is SYDVKM in the germline V gene. The record originates from a study of Graves' ophthalmopathy and Graves' hyperthyroidism. Study results and caveats: Most expanded thyroid clonotypes above 0.001 frequency also appeared in blood. Sensitivity of approximately 66% and specificity of 72% to 85% were achieved by the model that predicted ophthalmopathy progression.

The chain uses TRBV28 and TRBJ2-5; D is perhaps TRBD1 (5 bases). The material sequenced was peripheral blood or thyroid tissue (not recorded which). The source of this sequence is an adult man with Graves' hyperthyroidism. CDR3 nucleotide sequence: TGTGCCACCAAATTGGGGCAGCAAGAGACCCAGTACTTC. This codes for CATKLGQQETQYF.